The following is a T cell receptor (beta chain) sequence with its context. The antigen is unknown. From the RT-PCR reads, TCRdb called clonotypes with MiXCR, one entry per CDR3 protein. Of roughly 460,000 distinct CDR3 sequences listed, 9.5% to 12% are singletons. The data originate from a study of response to subunit inactivated influenza vaccine. Study-wide points: Each seasonal influenza vaccination, the authors suggested, recruits few new T cells.

V lost 3 bases, J lost 8 bases, and 5 bases stayed unmatched. The CDR3 has 14 residues. The starting material was PBMCs from blood, obtained more than 35 days after vaccination. The chain employs TRBV12-3 or TRBV12-4 and TRBJ1-4; TRBD1 matches at 8 bases. The receptor was isolated from a man aged 45-60 years who received an inactivated influenza vaccine. This CDR3 reads CASSFSRGQEKLFF. As DNA, the CDR3 is TGTGCCAGCAGTTTTAGCAGGGGGCAAGAAAAACTGTTTTTT.